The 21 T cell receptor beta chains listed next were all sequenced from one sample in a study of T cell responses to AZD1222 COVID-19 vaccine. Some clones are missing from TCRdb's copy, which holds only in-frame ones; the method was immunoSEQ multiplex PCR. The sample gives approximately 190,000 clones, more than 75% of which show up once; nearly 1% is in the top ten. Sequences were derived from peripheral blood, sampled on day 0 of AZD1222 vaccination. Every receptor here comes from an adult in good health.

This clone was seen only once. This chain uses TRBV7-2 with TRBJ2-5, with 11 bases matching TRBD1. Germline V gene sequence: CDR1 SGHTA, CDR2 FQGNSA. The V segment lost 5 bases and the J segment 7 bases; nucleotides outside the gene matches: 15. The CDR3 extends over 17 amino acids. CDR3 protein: CASSTYGQGARFGTQYF. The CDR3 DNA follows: TGTGCCAGCAGCACGTACGGACAGGGGGCGAGATTCGGGACCCAGTACTTC.

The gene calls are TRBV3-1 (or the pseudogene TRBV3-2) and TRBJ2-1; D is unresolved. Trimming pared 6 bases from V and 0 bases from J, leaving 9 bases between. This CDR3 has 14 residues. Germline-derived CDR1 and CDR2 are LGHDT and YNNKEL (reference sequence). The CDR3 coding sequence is TGTGCCAGCAGTCCCTTGGGCTCCTACAATGAGCAGTTCTTC. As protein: CASSPLGSYNEQFF.

CDR3 sequence: CASSQGREMNTEAFF. CDR3 coding DNA: TGCGCCAGCAGCCAAGGGCGGGAAATGAACACTGAAGCTTTCTTT. The chain is built from TRBV4-1 and TRBJ1-1; D remains unclear. Germline assignment: CDR1 MGHRA and CDR2 YSYEKL. The CDR3 is 15 residues long. V lost 1 base, J lost 0 bases, and 9 bases lay in between.

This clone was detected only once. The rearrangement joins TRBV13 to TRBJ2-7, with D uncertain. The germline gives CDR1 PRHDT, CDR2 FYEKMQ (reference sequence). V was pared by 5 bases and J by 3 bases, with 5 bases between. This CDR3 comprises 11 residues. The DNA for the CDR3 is TGTGCCAGCAGCGCCAGCTACGAGCAGTACTTC. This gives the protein CASSASYEQYF.

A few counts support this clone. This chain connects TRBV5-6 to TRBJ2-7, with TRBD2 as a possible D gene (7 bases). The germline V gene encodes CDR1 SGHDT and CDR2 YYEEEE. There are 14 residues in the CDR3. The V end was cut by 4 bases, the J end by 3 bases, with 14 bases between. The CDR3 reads CASSPPGGSYEQYF. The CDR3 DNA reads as TGTGCCAGCAGCCCACCGGGGGGCAGCTACGAGCAGTACTTC.

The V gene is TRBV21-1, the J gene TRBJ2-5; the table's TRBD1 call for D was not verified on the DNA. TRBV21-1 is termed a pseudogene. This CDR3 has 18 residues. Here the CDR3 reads CASSKAKVWALSQETQYF. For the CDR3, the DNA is TGTGCCAGCAGCAAAGCCAAAGTGTGGGCCCTCAGCCAAGAGACCCAGTACTTC.

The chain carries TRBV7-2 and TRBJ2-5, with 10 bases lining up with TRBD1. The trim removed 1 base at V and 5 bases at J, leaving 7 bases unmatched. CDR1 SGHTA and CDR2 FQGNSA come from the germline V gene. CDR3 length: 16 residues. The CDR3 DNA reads TGTGCCAGCAGCTTAGTGAGACAGGGGGCGCGGGAGACCCAGTACTTC. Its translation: CASSLVRQGARETQYF.

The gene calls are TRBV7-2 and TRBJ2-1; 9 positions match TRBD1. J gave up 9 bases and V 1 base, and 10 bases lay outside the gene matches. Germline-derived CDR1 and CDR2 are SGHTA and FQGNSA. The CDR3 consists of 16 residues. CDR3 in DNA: TGTGCCAGCAGCTTAGATCGGACAGGGGTGAAGGTTGAGCAGTTCTTC. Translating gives CASSLDRTGVKVEQFF.

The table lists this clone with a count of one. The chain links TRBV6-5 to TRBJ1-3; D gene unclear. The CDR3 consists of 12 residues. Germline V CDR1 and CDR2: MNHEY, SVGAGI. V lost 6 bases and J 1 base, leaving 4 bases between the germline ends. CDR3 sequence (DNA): TGTGCCAGCAGCATATCTGGAAACACCATATATTTT. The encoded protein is CASSISGNTIYF.

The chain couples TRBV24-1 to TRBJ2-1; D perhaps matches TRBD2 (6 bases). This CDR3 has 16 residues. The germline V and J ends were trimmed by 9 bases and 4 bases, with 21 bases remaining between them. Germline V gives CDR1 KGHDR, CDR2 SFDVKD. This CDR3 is CATRRLERKGYNEQFF. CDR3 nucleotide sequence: TGTGCCACCCGGAGACTAGAAAGAAAGGGGTACAATGAGCAGTTCTTC.

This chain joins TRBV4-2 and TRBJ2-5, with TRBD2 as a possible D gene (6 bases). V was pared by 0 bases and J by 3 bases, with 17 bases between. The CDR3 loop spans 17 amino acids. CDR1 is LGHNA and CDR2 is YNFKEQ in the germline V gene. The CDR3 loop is CASSQDLGAGWEETQYF. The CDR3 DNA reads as TGTGCCAGCAGCCAAGATCTTGGGGCGGGGTGGGAAGAGACCCAGTACTTC.

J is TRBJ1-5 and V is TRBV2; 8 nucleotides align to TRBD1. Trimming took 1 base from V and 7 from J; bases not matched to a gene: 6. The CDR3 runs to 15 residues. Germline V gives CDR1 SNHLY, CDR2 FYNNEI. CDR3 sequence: CASSEGGQGLQPQHF. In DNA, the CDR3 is TGTGCCAGCAGTGAAGGCGGACAGGGATTGCAGCCCCAGCATTTT.

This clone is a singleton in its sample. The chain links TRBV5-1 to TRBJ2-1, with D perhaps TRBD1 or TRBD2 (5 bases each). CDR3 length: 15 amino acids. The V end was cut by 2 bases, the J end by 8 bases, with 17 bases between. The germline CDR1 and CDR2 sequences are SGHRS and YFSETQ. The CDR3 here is CASSFRDQGSDEQFF. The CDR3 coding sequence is TGCGCCAGCAGCTTCCGGGACCAAGGATCAGATGAGCAGTTCTTC.

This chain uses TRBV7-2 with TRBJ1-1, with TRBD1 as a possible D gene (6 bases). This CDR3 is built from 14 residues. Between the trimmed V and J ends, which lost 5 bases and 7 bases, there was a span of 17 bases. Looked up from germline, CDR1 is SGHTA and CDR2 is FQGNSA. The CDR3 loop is CASSARTARFEAFF. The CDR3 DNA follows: TGTGCCAGCAGCGCCAGGACAGCACGGTTTGAAGCTTTCTTT. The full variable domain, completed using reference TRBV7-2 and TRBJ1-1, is GAGVSQSPSNKVTEKGKDVELRCDPISGHTALYWYRQSLGQGLEFLIYFQGNSAPDKSGLPSDRFSAERTGGSVSTLTIQRTQQEDSAVYLCASSARTARFEAFFGQGTRLTVV.

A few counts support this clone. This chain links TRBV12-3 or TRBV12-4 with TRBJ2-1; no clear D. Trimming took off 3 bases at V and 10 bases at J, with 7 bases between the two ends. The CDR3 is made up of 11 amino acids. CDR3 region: CASSFLREQFF. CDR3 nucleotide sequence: TGTGCCAGCAGTTTTCTTAGGGAGCAGTTCTTC.

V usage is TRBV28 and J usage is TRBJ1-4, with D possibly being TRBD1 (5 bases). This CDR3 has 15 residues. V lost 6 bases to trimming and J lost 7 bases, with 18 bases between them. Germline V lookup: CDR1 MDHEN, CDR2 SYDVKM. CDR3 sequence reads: CASSQLTAGSEKLFF. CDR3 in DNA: TGTGCCAGCAGCCAACTGACAGCCGGTTCTGAAAAACTGTTTTTT.

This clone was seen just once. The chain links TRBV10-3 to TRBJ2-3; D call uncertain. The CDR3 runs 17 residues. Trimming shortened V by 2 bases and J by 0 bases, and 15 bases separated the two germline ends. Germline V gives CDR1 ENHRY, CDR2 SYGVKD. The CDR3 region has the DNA TGTGCCATCAGTGAGAAGGGCATCAGATCTAGCACAGATACGCAGTATTTT. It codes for CAISEKGIRSSTDTQYF.

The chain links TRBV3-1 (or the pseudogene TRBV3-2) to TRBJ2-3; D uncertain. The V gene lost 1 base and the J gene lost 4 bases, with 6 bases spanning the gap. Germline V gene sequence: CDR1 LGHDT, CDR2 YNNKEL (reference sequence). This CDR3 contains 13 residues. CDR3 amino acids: CASSQGASDTQYF. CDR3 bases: TGTGCCAGCAGCCAAGGAGCCTCAGATACGCAGTATTTT.

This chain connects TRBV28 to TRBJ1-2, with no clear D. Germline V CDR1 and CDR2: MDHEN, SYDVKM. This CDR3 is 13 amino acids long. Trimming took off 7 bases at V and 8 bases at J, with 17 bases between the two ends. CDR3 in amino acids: CASKDEGFVGYTF. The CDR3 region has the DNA TGTGCCAGCAAAGACGAAGGATTTGTCGGCTACACCTTC.

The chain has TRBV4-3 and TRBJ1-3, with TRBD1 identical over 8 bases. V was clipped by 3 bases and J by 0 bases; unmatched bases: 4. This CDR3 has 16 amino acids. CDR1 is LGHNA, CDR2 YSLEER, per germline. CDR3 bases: TGCGCCAGCAGCCAGGGGACAGGATCCTCTGGAAACACCATATATTTT. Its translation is CASSQGTGSSGNTIYF.

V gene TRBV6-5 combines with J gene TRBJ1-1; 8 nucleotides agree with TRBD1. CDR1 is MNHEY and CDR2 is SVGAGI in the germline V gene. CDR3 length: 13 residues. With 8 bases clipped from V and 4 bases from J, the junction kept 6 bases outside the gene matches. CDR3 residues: CASGQQGATEAFF. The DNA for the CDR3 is TGTGCCAGCGGGCAGCAGGGGGCCACTGAAGCTTTCTTT.